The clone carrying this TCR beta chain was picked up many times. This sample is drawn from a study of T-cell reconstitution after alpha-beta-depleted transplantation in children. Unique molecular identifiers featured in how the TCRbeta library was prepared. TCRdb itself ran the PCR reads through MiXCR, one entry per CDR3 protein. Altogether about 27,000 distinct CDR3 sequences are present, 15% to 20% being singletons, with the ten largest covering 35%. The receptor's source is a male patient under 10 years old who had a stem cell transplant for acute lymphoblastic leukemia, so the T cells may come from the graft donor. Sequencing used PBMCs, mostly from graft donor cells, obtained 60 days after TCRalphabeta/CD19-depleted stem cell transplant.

The CDR3: CSASQRVSTDTQYF. Here the CDR3 DNA reads TGCAGTGCTAGTCAGCGGGTCAGCACAGATACGCAGTATTTT. The V call is TRBV20-1, the J call TRBJ2-3; a weak D match, TRBD2 (6 bases). V was pared by 3 bases and J by 0 bases, with 10 bases between. The CDR3 extends over 14 amino acids. Looked up from germline, CDR1 is DFQATT and CDR2 is SNEGSKA (reference sequence).